The clone carrying this T cell receptor beta chain was recorded many times. A universal primer site arose from template switching, and cDNA bore unique molecular identifiers. One entry per CDR3 protein, called by TCRdb with MiXCR from the 5' RACE reads. The repertoire includes 140,000 to 150,000 distinct CDR3 sequences, approximately 3.5% of them detected once, and approximately 7.7% sits in the top ten. These data come from a study of identical twins. The ends were cut back, 1 base at V and 0 bases at J, with 11 bases in the middle. This CDR3 contains 16 residues. Germline V CDR1 and CDR2: SGHVS, FQNEAQ.

The V call is TRBV7-8, the J call TRBJ2-3; D possibly corresponds to TRBD1 (5 bases). The sequenced sample was memory T cells sorted from blood. The sequence came from a man aged 18 to 30 in good health. CDR3 loop: CASSLGGAVSTDTQYF. In DNA, the CDR3 is TGTGCCAGCAGCTTAGGTGGGGCGGTAAGCACAGATACGCAGTATTTT.